The 25 T cell receptor beta chains presented below share a single source sample, sequenced in a study of molecular identifiers for immune sequencing clone quantification. TCRdb redid the calling of the PCR reads with MiXCR, one entry per CDR3 protein. This table holds fewer than 350,000 distinct CDR3 sequences, about 22% found once. The specimen was naive CD8+ T cells from blood, with Jurkat cell RNA spiked in. Subset indicated: FACS-sorted CD8+CD4-CCR7+CD45RA+ naive T cells. The source of these receptors is a human donor in good health. Some libraries in this study had Jurkat cell RNA spiked in.

This clonotype was seen many times. The gene calls are TRBV20-1 and TRBJ2-1, with D hard to call. The germline V and J ends were trimmed by 0 bases and 7 bases, with 13 bases remaining between them. In germline, CDR1 is DFQATT, CDR2 SNEGSKA (reference sequence). The CDR3 loop spans 14 amino acids. CDR3 protein: CSARDPGPPNEQFF. The DNA of the CDR3 is TGCAGTGCTAGAGATCCAGGACCCCCAAATGAGCAGTTCTTC.

The rearrangement joins TRBV7-9 to TRBJ2-4; a possible D gene is TRBD1 (5 bases). The CDR3 has 16 residues. Germline CDR1 and CDR2: SEHNR and FQNEAQ (reference sequence). Trimming shortened V by 5 bases and J by 2 bases, and 16 bases separated the two germline ends. In DNA, the CDR3 is TGTGCCAGCAGCAATAGGAAGGGGTCGACCAAAAACATTCAGTACTTC. Its protein product is CASSNRKGSTKNIQYF.

For this clonotype: A much more abundant neighbour one base away suggests this may be a read error. The chain links TRBV6-2 or TRBV6-3 to TRBJ1-5; D is uncertain. The length of the CDR3 is 12 residues. The V end lost 8 bases, the J end lost 4 bases, and 9 bases lay between the germline ends. CDR1 and CDR2 (germline): MNHEY, SVGEGT. The CDR3 spells CASGPKNQPQHF. The CDR3 DNA reads as TGTGCCAGCGGTCCCAAAAATCAGCCCCAGCATTTT.

This clonotype was observed many times. This chain connects TRBV28 to TRBJ2-3, with 13 bases aligning to TRBD2. The V gene's germline CDR1 is MDHEN and CDR2 SYDVKM. The CDR3 extends over 16 amino acids. V was pared by 6 bases and J by 6 bases, with 9 bases of the junction left unmatched. The DNA of the CDR3 is TGTGCCAGCAGAAAAACTAGCGGGGGGGCCGGTGATACGCAGTATTTT. It yields the protein CASRKTSGGAGDTQYF.

This clonotype was detected many times. This chain connects TRBV6-1 to TRBJ1-5, with a weak D call TRBD1 (5 bases). CDR3 length: 15 residues. CDR1 MNHNS and CDR2 SASEGT come from the germline V gene. The V and J ends lost 2 bases and 5 bases respectively, with 13 bases between them. CDR3 nucleotides: TGTGCCAGCAGTGAAATGGGAGACAGTTATCAGCCCCAGCATTTT. Protein: CASSEMGDSYQPQHF.

This clonotype was observed at least ten times. CDR3 nucleotide sequence: TGTGCCAGCAGCTACGCGGCGGGAGGGCCCAATGAGCAGTTCTTC. Its protein is CASSYAAGGPNEQFF. The chain joins TRBV7-9 to TRBJ2-1, with TRBD2 matching 9 bases. The germline CDR1 and CDR2 sequences are SEHNR and FQNEAQ (reference sequence). The CDR3 covers 15 residues. Trimming cost V 4 bases and J 6 bases; bases outside gene matches: 7.

As for this clonotype: With a much larger clone just one base away, this may be a read error. This chain connects TRBV12-3 or TRBV12-4 to TRBJ2-1, with a possible D match to TRBD2 (5 bases). The CDR3 sequence is 13 residues long. With 3 bases removed from V and 8 bases from J, the gap between germline ends came to 11 bases. CDR3 DNA: TGTGCCAGCAGTTTGTTAGGACTCTATGAGCAGTTCTTC. It translates to CASSLLGLYEQFF.

This clonotype was counted at least ten times. The chain employs TRBV28 and TRBJ1-3; 8 bases align to TRBD1. CDR1 is MDHEN and CDR2 is SYDVKM in the germline V gene. The CDR3 loop spans 15 amino acids. J lost 3 bases, V lost 3 bases, and 4 bases had no gene match. Here the CDR3 reads CASSFRGRLGNTIYF. In DNA, the CDR3 is TGTGCCAGCAGTTTCAGGGGGCGCCTTGGAAACACCATATATTTT.

The sample holds many counts of this clonotype. The rearrangement uses TRBV5-4 and TRBJ1-1; 7 bases are shared with TRBD1. V shed 4 bases, J shed 5 bases, and the junction held 11 bases outside the gene matches. The germline V gene has CDR1 SGHNT and CDR2 YYREEE (reference sequence). The CDR3 length is 15 residues. CDR3 loop: CASSIGQEIGTEAFF. In DNA form, the CDR3 reads TGTGCCAGCAGCATCGGACAGGAGATCGGGACTGAAGCTTTCTTT.

There are a few counts of this clonotype. This sequence joins TRBV20-1 and TRBJ2-3; 7 nucleotides align to TRBD2. The germline gives CDR1 DFQATT, CDR2 SNEGSKA (reference sequence). Germline trimming cut 4 bases from V and 0 bases from J; bases unmatched to any gene: 13. The CDR3 totals 17 residues. CDR3 DNA sequence: TGCAGTGCTACCTGGGGGGAGGGCCGGAGGAGCACAGATACGCAGTATTTT. Translating it yields CSATWGEGRRSTDTQYF.

The CDR3 sequence: CASSLRGVPGQGANEQFF. In DNA, the CDR3 is TGTGCCAGCAGTTTAAGGGGGGTACCGGGACAGGGGGCCAATGAGCAGTTCTTC. The chain is built from TRBV27 and TRBJ2-1; 12 nucleotides align to TRBD1. Germline V gene data show CDR1 as MNHEY and CDR2 as SMNVEV (reference sequence). This CDR3 has 18 residues. Trimming took 2 bases from V and 6 from J; bases not matched to a gene: 11.

The table lists this clonotype with many counts. This sequence joins TRBV20-1 and TRBJ2-7; perhaps TRBD1 as D (5 bases). Looked up from germline, CDR1 is DFQATT and CDR2 is SNEGSKA (reference sequence). The V gene lost 0 bases and the J gene lost 2 bases, with 14 bases spanning the gap. CDR3 size: 15 residues. CDR3 sequence: CSARDFGGQTYEQYF. The CDR3 DNA is TGCAGTGCTAGAGATTTTGGCGGACAAACCTACGAGCAGTACTTC.

The sample holds many counts of this clonotype. The CDR3 protein is CASSQDWGRVQPQHF. Written as DNA, the CDR3 is TGCGCCAGCAGCCAAGACTGGGGTAGGGTTCAGCCCCAGCATTTT. The chain joins TRBV4-3 to TRBJ1-5, with D hard to call. V was clipped by 0 bases and J by 6 bases, with 12 bases between them. Germline loops: CDR1 LGHNA, CDR2 YSLEER. CDR3 length: 15 residues.

This clonotype occurred a few times. The CDR3 nucleotides read TGTGCCAGCAACTTAGCGGGAGGAGGTTACAATGAGCAGTTCTTC. It yields the protein CASNLAGGGYNEQFF. V usage is TRBV6-6 and J usage is TRBJ2-1; 10 bases fit TRBD2. Germline CDR1 reads MNHNY; CDR2 reads SVGAGI (reference sequence). The CDR3 totals 15 residues. Trimming took 7 bases from V and 4 from J; bases not matched to a gene: 7.

The rearrangement joins TRBV28 to TRBJ2-3; 8 bases agree with TRBD2. J was trimmed by 5 bases and V by 2 bases; bases with no gene match: 6. The length of the CDR3 is 15 residues. Germline V gene sequence: CDR1 MDHEN, CDR2 SYDVKM. In DNA form, the CDR3 reads TGTGCCAGCAGTTTAAAAAGCGGGAGACTAGATACGCAGTATTTT. It codes for CASSLKSGRLDTQYF.

This clonotype was recorded at least ten times. This chain connects TRBV6-2 or TRBV6-3 to TRBJ2-1, with 10 positions matching TRBD2. The CDR3 totals 16 residues. Germline lookup yields CDR1 MNHEY and CDR2 SVGEGT. With 8 bases clipped from V and 8 bases from J, the junction kept 15 bases outside the gene matches. CDR3 loop: CASDNPLAGEADEQFF. CDR3 coding DNA: TGTGCCAGCGACAATCCTCTAGCGGGAGAAGCGGATGAGCAGTTCTTC.

This clonotype was recorded many times. V and J are TRBV2 and TRBJ1-3; no reliable D call. The CDR3 length is 13 residues. Germline assignment: CDR1 SNHLY and CDR2 FYNNEI. The V end was cut by 7 bases, the J end by 4 bases, with 11 bases between. The CDR3 loop is CASIGQSGNTIYF. DNA for the CDR3: TGTGCCAGCATCGGCCAGTCGGGAAACACCATATATTTT.

This clonotype was recorded at least ten times. The V and J genes are TRBV9 and TRBJ2-2, with D perhaps given as TRBD1 or TRBD2 (5 bases each). The CDR3 is made up of 13 amino acids. Germline-derived CDR1 and CDR2 are SGDLS and YYNGEE. V lost 0 bases and J 6 bases, leaving 6 bases between the germline ends. CDR3 coding DNA: TGTGCCAGCAGCGTAGGAGGGGCCGGGGAGCTGTTTTTT. This gives the protein CASSVGGAGELFF. Drawing the rest from reference TRBV9 and TRBJ2-2, the complete variable domain is DSGVTQTPKHLITATGQRVTLRCSPRSGDLSVYWYQQSLDQGLQFLIQYYNGEERAKGNILERFSAQQFPDLHSELNLSSLELGDSALYFCASSVGGAGELFFGEGSRLTVL.

In this sample, this clonotype turned up many times. The genes are TRBV20-1 and TRBJ1-3; D is undetermined. The CDR3 has 16 amino acids. From germline, CDR1 is DFQATT and CDR2 SNEGSKA (reference sequence). V lost 1 base and J lost 3, with 16 bases in between. For the CDR3, the DNA is TGCAGTGCTAGAGCTTTTTTATCGGGAGGTGGAAACACCATATATTTT. This encodes CSARAFLSGGGNTIYF.

Points on this clonotype: A clone one base away is much larger, so this may be a read error. The chain carries TRBV2 and TRBJ2-1; TRBD1 matches 11 bases. The CDR3 is made up of 16 amino acids. Germline V gene sequence: CDR1 SNHLY, CDR2 FYNNEI. The J segment lost 12 bases and the V segment lost 4 bases, leaving 14 bases of the junction unmatched. The CDR3 coding sequence is TGTGCCAGCAGTGTTGTGGCTGGACAGGGGGCTGCTGGGCAGTTCTTC. Its translation is CASSVVAGQGAAGQFF.

In regard to this clonotype: A clone one base away is much larger, so this may be a read error. Without the conserved terminal phenylalanine or tryptophan, this CDR3 likely stems from a read error. The chain couples TRBV4-3 to TRBJ2-3, with 7 bases that match TRBD1. Germline values: CDR1 LGHNA, CDR2 YSLEER. The CDR3 is made up of 17 amino acids. Trimming cost V 0 bases and J 6 bases; bases outside gene matches: 12. In nucleotides, the CDR3 is TGCGCCAGCAGCCAAGAAGGGAAAGGGGGCATTTTGGATACGCAGTATCTT. Encoded protein: CASSQEGKGGILDTQYL.

This clonotype appeared a few times. The chain combines TRBV20-1 with TRBJ1-5; no clear D. This CDR3 region has 15 residues. Germline CDR1 is DFQATT and CDR2 is SNEGSKA (reference sequence). The ends were cut back, 0 bases at V and 1 base at J, with 10 bases in the middle. The CDR3, as DNA: TGCAGTGCTAGAGATCCCGGGAGAAGCAATCAGCCCCAGCATTTT. It translates to CSARDPGRSNQPQHF.

This clonotype was counted at least ten times. The chain's CDR3 is CASTLPNSEAFF. The CDR3 nucleotides read TGTGCCAGCACCCTCCCAAACTCTGAAGCTTTCTTT. The rearrangement joins TRBV7-9 to TRBJ1-1; D unclear. Trimming stripped 7 bases from V and 6 bases from J, with 12 bases between. Germline V gene lookup returns CDR1 SEHNR and CDR2 FQNEAQ (reference sequence). This CDR3 contains 12 residues.

Points on this clonotype: This may be a read error, as it is one base from a much larger clone. The chain combines TRBV11-2 with TRBJ2-3; D remains ambiguous. CDR3 length equals 16 residues. The V end lost 5 bases, the J end lost 6 bases, and 21 bases lay between the germline ends. Germline-derived CDR1 and CDR2 are SGHAT and FQNNGV. The CDR3 bases are TGTGCCAGCAGCGGTCCGAGACCCGTATTTTTGGATACGCAGTATTTT. This encodes CASSGPRPVFLDTQYF.

In its sample, this clonotype was seen a few times. The gene calls are TRBV13 and TRBJ2-1, with D perhaps matching TRBD1 (6 bases). The CDR3 sequence is 16 residues long. Germline CDR1 reads PRHDT; CDR2 reads FYEKMQ (reference sequence). Trimming left V 0 bases short and J 2 bases short, with 11 bases between. CDR3 in DNA: TGTGCCAGCAGCTTAGGCCCGAGGGGGACCTACAATGAGCAGTTCTTC. This sequence encodes CASSLGPRGTYNEQFF.